This is a list of T cell receptor beta chains from one sample in a study of blood T cell repertoires in COVID-19. The method was immunoSEQ multiplex PCR; TCRdb's version includes in-frame clones alone and lacks a portion of them. The profile shows approximately 250,000 clones, nearly 85% of them singletons. Sequences were obtained from peripheral blood. The receptors originated from a human donor in a cohort sampled during active COVID-19. Each CDR3 is given with its conserved first and last residue. Fields, in order: CDR3 protein, CDR3 DNA, clone size, V gene, D gene, J gene. D genes are given only for firm matches. Size values are once, few and many counts, or a class for expanded clones, and some rows have none.

CDR3aa: CASSLEGGQSNEKLFF
CDR3nt: TGTGCCAGCAGCTTAGAAGGGGGTCAGAGTAATGAAAAACTGTTTTTT
abundance: -
v_gene: TRBV7-9
d_gene: -
j_gene: TRBJ1-4

CDR3aa: CASSQNTVGTGRPFGNTIYF
CDR3nt: TGTGCCAGCAGCCAAAATACCGTTGGGACAGGGAGGCCCTTTGGAAACACCATATATTTT
abundance: -
v_gene: TRBV7-3
d_gene: TRBD1
j_gene: TRBJ1-3

CDR3aa: CASSLAALAGNNEQFF
CDR3nt: TGTGCCAGCAGCTTGGCGGCACTAGCGGGTAACAATGAGCAGTTCTTC
abundance: -
v_gene: TRBV5-5
d_gene: TRBD2
j_gene: TRBJ2-1

CDR3aa: CASSLSIGELFF
CDR3nt: TGCGCCAGCAGCTTATCTATCGGGGAGCTGTTTTTT
abundance: -
v_gene: TRBV5-1
d_gene: -
j_gene: TRBJ2-2

CDR3aa: CASSPRTGMNEQFF
CDR3nt: TGTGCCAGTAGTCCAAGGACAGGGATGAATGAGCAGTTCTTC
abundance: -
v_gene: TRBV19
d_gene: TRBD1
j_gene: TRBJ2-1

CDR3aa: CATSDSGRRHEQYF
CDR3nt: TGTGCCACCTCCGACAGCGGGAGGAGGCACGAGCAGTACTTC
abundance: -
v_gene: TRBV19
d_gene: TRBD2
j_gene: TRBJ2-7

CDR3aa: CASSLQTEAFF
CDR3nt: TGTGCCAGCAGCCTACAGACTGAAGCTTTCTTT
abundance: -
v_gene: TRBV11-2
d_gene: -
j_gene: TRBJ1-1

CDR3aa: CASSLAYRGEQFF
CDR3nt: TGTGCCAGCAGCCTGGCCTATAGAGGTGAGCAGTTCTTC
abundance: -
v_gene: TRBV3-1/TRBV3-2
d_gene: -
j_gene: TRBJ2-1

CDR3aa: CASSSLGGTNEKLFF
CDR3nt: TGTGCCAGCAGTTCCCTCGGAGGAACTAATGAAAAACTGTTTTTT
abundance: few
v_gene: TRBV28
d_gene: -
j_gene: TRBJ1-4

CDR3aa: CSVADLGTGPQKLFF
CDR3nt: TGCAGCGTTGCCGATTTGGGGACAGGGCCCCAAAAACTGTTTTTT
abundance: -
v_gene: TRBV29-1
d_gene: TRBD1
j_gene: TRBJ1-4

CDR3aa: CATPPGTSGREGAYEQYF
CDR3nt: TGTGCCACCCCGCCCGGGACTAGCGGGAGGGAGGGGGCCTACGAGCAGTACTTC
abundance: -
v_gene: TRBV15
d_gene: TRBD2
j_gene: TRBJ2-7

CDR3aa: CASSQQLIQPQHF
CDR3nt: TGTGCCAGCAGCCAACAGTTAATTCAGCCCCAGCATTTT
abundance: once
v_gene: TRBV3-1/TRBV3-2
d_gene: -
j_gene: TRBJ1-5

CDR3aa: CASSATSGREVGDTQYF
CDR3nt: TGTGCCAGCAGCGCAACTAGCGGGAGGGAGGTAGGAGATACGCAGTATTTT
abundance: few
v_gene: TRBV7-2
d_gene: TRBD2
j_gene: TRBJ2-3

CDR3aa: CATQRAGVTYEQYF
CDR3nt: TGTGCCACCCAGCGGGCGGGAGTCACCTACGAGCAGTACTTC
abundance: few
v_gene: TRBV2
d_gene: TRBD2
j_gene: TRBJ2-7

CDR3aa: CASSLTGYGYTF
CDR3nt: TGTGCCAGCAGCTTGACGGGTTATGGCTACACCTTC
abundance: few
v_gene: TRBV7-9
d_gene: -
j_gene: TRBJ1-2

CDR3aa: CASSIDPTSGSENNEQFF
CDR3nt: TGTGCCAGTAGTATAGACCCGACTAGCGGGAGTGAAAACAATGAGCAGTTCTTC
abundance: -
v_gene: TRBV19
d_gene: TRBD2
j_gene: TRBJ2-1

CDR3aa: CASSFGAGGNSPLHF
CDR3nt: TGCGCCAGCAGTTTTGGGGCAGGGGGAAATTCACCCCTCCACTTT
abundance: -
v_gene: TRBV5-1
d_gene: TRBD1
j_gene: TRBJ1-6

CDR3aa: CASSLGQANSYEQYF
CDR3nt: TGCGCCAGCAGCTTAGGACAGGCGAACTCCTACGAGCAGTACTTC
abundance: -
v_gene: TRBV5-1
d_gene: TRBD1
j_gene: TRBJ2-7

CDR3aa: CASSPGGINYGYTF
CDR3nt: TGTGCCAGCAGTCCCGGGGGAATTAACTATGGCTACACCTTC
abundance: once
v_gene: TRBV28
d_gene: -
j_gene: TRBJ1-2

CDR3aa: CSGDSFGTGQALYNEQFF
CDR3nt: TGCAGCGGCGATTCGTTTGGGACAGGGCAGGCGCTGTACAATGAGCAGTTCTTC
abundance: once
v_gene: TRBV29-1
d_gene: TRBD1
j_gene: TRBJ2-1

CDR3aa: CASGARGPNSGNTIYF
CDR3nt: TGTGCCAGCGGGGCGCGGGGGCCCAACTCTGGAAACACCATATATTTT
abundance: -
v_gene: TRBV5-4
d_gene: -
j_gene: TRBJ1-3

CDR3aa: CATSIRETQYF
CDR3nt: TGTGCCACCAGCATCAGGGAGACCCAGTACTTC
abundance: -
v_gene: TRBV15
d_gene: -
j_gene: TRBJ2-5

CDR3aa: CASSGMTGSRTDTQYF
CDR3nt: TGTGCCAGCAGCGGAATGACAGGGAGTCGCACAGATACGCAGTATTTT
abundance: -
v_gene: TRBV9
d_gene: TRBD1
j_gene: TRBJ2-3

CDR3aa: CASSQDHHQGLGNTEAFF
CDR3nt: TGTGCCAGCAGCCAAGACCACCACCAGGGGTTGGGGAACACTGAAGCTTTCTTT
abundance: -
v_gene: TRBV14
d_gene: -
j_gene: TRBJ1-1

CDR3aa: CASSLAGFTGRLGTQYF
CDR3nt: TGTGCCAGCAGCTTAGCGGGCTTCACAGGGCGTCTGGGCACGCAGTATTTT
abundance: -
v_gene: TRBV7-8
d_gene: -
j_gene: TRBJ2-3

CDR3aa: CSVFPGQMNTEAFF
CDR3nt: TGCAGCGTCTTTCCTGGACAGATGAACACTGAAGCTTTCTTT
abundance: once
v_gene: TRBV29-1
d_gene: -
j_gene: TRBJ1-1

CDR3aa: CASRTRSSGNTIYF
CDR3nt: TGCGCCAGCAGAACTAGGAGCTCTGGAAACACCATATATTTT
abundance: -
v_gene: TRBV5-1
d_gene: -
j_gene: TRBJ1-3

CDR3aa: CASSEGQGRYGYTF
CDR3nt: TGTGCCAGCAGCGAAGGACAGGGACGTTATGGCTACACCTTC
abundance: -
v_gene: TRBV5-4
d_gene: TRBD1
j_gene: TRBJ1-2

CDR3aa: CATSVASGHLNEQFF
CDR3nt: TGTGCCACCAGTGTGGCTAGCGGCCATCTCAATGAGCAGTTCTTC
abundance: -
v_gene: TRBV24-1
d_gene: TRBD2
j_gene: TRBJ2-1

CDR3aa: CASSLARNYGYTF
CDR3nt: TGTGCCAGCAGCTTAGCGCGAAACTATGGCTACACCTTC
abundance: -
v_gene: TRBV7-2
d_gene: -
j_gene: TRBJ1-2

CDR3aa: CASSPETSGPSYEQYF
CDR3nt: TGTGCCAGCAGCCCCGAGACTAGCGGCCCCTCCTACGAGCAGTACTTC
abundance: -
v_gene: TRBV3-1/TRBV3-2
d_gene: TRBD2
j_gene: TRBJ2-7

CDR3aa: CASSPFRGQGTEAFF
CDR3nt: TGTGCCAGCAGTCCCTTCCGGGGACAGGGTACTGAAGCTTTCTTT
abundance: -
v_gene: TRBV5-5
d_gene: TRBD1
j_gene: TRBJ1-1

CDR3aa: CASSLTGSEQYF
CDR3nt: TGTGCTAGCAGCTTGACAGGTTCCGAGCAGTACTTC
abundance: -
v_gene: TRBV7-7
d_gene: -
j_gene: TRBJ2-7

CDR3aa: CASTPVVGDEAFF
CDR3nt: TGTGCCAGTACCCCCGTGGTAGGGGATGAAGCTTTCTTT
abundance: -
v_gene: TRBV19
d_gene: -
j_gene: TRBJ1-1

CDR3aa: CASSTRMGSQGTQYF
CDR3nt: TGTGCCAGCAGCACCCGAATGGGCAGTCAAGGGACCCAGTACTTC
abundance: once
v_gene: TRBV5-8
d_gene: -
j_gene: TRBJ2-5

CDR3aa: CASSLGFAGGDNEQFF
CDR3nt: TGTGCCAGCAGCTTAGGGTTTGCGGGAGGGGACAATGAGCAGTTCTTC
abundance: -
v_gene: TRBV7-9
d_gene: TRBD2
j_gene: TRBJ2-1

CDR3aa: CASSTLGTANTGELFF
CDR3nt: TGTGCCAGTAGTACCCTCGGGACAGCGAACACCGGGGAGCTGTTTTTT
abundance: -
v_gene: TRBV19
d_gene: TRBD1
j_gene: TRBJ2-2

CDR3aa: CASGAGLSYNEQFF
CDR3nt: TGTGCGAGTGGGGCAGGGCTCTCCTACAATGAGCAGTTCTTC
abundance: -
v_gene: TRBV2
d_gene: -
j_gene: TRBJ2-1

CDR3aa: CASRSLELNEQFF
CDR3nt: TGTGCCAGCAGGTCCCTAGAGCTCAATGAGCAGTTCTTC
abundance: -
v_gene: TRBV12-3/TRBV12-4
d_gene: -
j_gene: TRBJ2-1

CDR3aa: CASSLGQDFGYTF
CDR3nt: TGCGCCAGCAGCTTAGGACAGGATTTCGGCTACACCTTC
abundance: -
v_gene: TRBV5-1
d_gene: TRBD1
j_gene: TRBJ1-2

CDR3aa: CASRIGGARETQYF
CDR3nt: TGTGCCAGCAGGATAGGGGGGGCGAGGGAGACCCAGTACTTC
abundance: -
v_gene: TRBV6-5
d_gene: -
j_gene: TRBJ2-5

CDR3aa: CASSLLYPSTDTQYF
CDR3nt: TGTGCCAGCAGCTTACTCTACCCTAGCACAGATACGCAGTATTTT
abundance: -
v_gene: TRBV7-6
d_gene: -
j_gene: TRBJ2-3

CDR3aa: CATSGGREQYF
CDR3nt: TGTGCCACTTCCGGGGGGAGAGAGCAGTACTTC
abundance: -
v_gene: TRBV27
d_gene: TRBD2
j_gene: TRBJ2-7